The sequence of this T cell receptor (beta chain) was determined in a study of shared clonotypes between healthy human individuals. Study-level findings and limits: Compared with memory subsets, naive subsets generally had larger estimated richness. Some naive CD4 clonotypes, roughly 5%, turned up in common across several donors.

Deep-level running was used for the assay. Profiled with immunoSEQ multiplex PCR; TCRdb holds only in-frame clones, not every one. The repertoire consists of roughly 300,000 clones, with more than 60% occurring once and the leading ten covering about 10%. CDR1 is SGHVS and CDR2 is FQNEAQ in the germline V gene. This CDR3 has 14 residues. V was trimmed by 5 bases and J by 1 base, leaving 9 bases between them. A word on this clone: Its antigen is currently unknown.

The receptor comes from a young man in good health. This sequence joins TRBV7-8 and TRBJ2-1; D perhaps matches TRBD1 (5 bases). Sequenced: memory CD4+ T cells sorted from blood. Subset reported: CD45RA-negative fraction. The CDR3 nucleotides are TGTGCCAGCAGCCCCGCAGGGTCCTACAATGAGCAGTTCTTC. Amino acid sequence: CASSPAGSYNEQFF. Filled out from reference TRBV7-8 and TRBJ2-1, the complete variable domain reads GAGVSQSPRYKVAKRGQDVALRCDPISGHVSLFWYQQALGQGPEFLTYFQNEAQLDKSGLPSDRFFAERPEGSVSTLKIQRTQQEDSAVYLCASSPAGSYNEQFFGPGTRLTVL.